One sample yielded the 32 T cell receptor beta chains listed below, sequenced in a study of cytomegalovirus exposure and HLA in healthy donors. PCR was performed using 60 Vbeta and 13 Jbeta primers. Produced via immunoSEQ multiplex PCR; TCRdb's table is partial and in-frame only. The sample lists 200,000 to 250,000 clones, roughly four fifths seen once, with roughly 0.58% in the top ten. Specimen: PBMCs. The receptor source for this set is a woman aged 40 to 55 in good health and CMV-seronegative.

This clone was recorded a few times. This chain links TRBV6-1 with TRBJ2-1; 8 bases map to TRBD2. V lost 6 bases to trimming and J lost 7 bases; unmatched junction nucleotides: 2. Germline values: CDR1 MNHNS, CDR2 SASEGT. CDR3 size: 12 residues. This CDR3 is CASRSSGNEQFF. In DNA, the CDR3 is TGTGCCAGCAGATCTAGCGGGAATGAGCAGTTCTTC.

The rearrangement links TRBV11-3 to TRBJ2-7, with 11 bases matching TRBD1. V lost 5 bases and J lost 3; bases outside the gene matches: 6. This CDR3 region has 15 residues. Per germline, CDR1 SGHNT and CDR2 YENEEA. The CDR3 here is CASSLAGTGGYEQYF. The CDR3 region has the DNA TGTGCCAGCAGCCTAGCAGGGACAGGGGGCTACGAGCAGTACTTC.

The chain is built from TRBV19 and TRBJ1-1, with a tentative D call TRBD1 (6 bases). This CDR3 has 13 residues. Germline CDR1 is LNHDA and CDR2 is SQIVND (reference sequence). With 7 bases removed from V and 1 base from J, the gap between germline ends came to 10 bases. The CDR3 here is CASKGGANTEAFF. Written as DNA, the CDR3 is TGTGCCAGTAAGGGGGGGGCGAACACTGAAGCTTTCTTT.

The chain uses TRBV11-2 and TRBJ1-1, with TRBD1 matching over 7 bases. CDR3 size: 16 residues. The V gene's germline CDR1 is SGHAT and CDR2 FQNNGV. Trimming cost V 2 bases and J 0 bases; bases outside gene matches: 6. The CDR3 DNA reads as TGTGCCAGCAGCTTATTCAGGGGGGTAATGAACACTGAAGCTTTCTTT. This sequence encodes CASSLFRGVMNTEAFF.

The genes are TRBV6-5 and TRBJ2-3, with a weak D call TRBD1 (6 bases). V gave up 4 bases and J gave up 6 bases, with 11 bases separating them. The CDR3 totals 13 residues. Germline V gene sequence: CDR1 MNHEY, CDR2 SVGAGI. CDR3 in amino acids: CASSFLRGDTQYF. The CDR3, as DNA: TGTGCCAGCAGTTTCCTAAGGGGGGATACGCAGTATTTT.

In nucleotides, the CDR3 is TGTGCCAGCAGTCTGAACAGGGGTGGATTAGCCGGGGAGCTGTTTTTT. Translation gives CASSLNRGGLAGELFF. This sequence joins TRBV7-2 and TRBJ2-2; 7 nucleotides align to TRBD1. Germline CDR1 and CDR2: SGHTA and FQGNSA. The V gene end was trimmed by 6 bases and the J gene end by 6 bases; junction bases not matched to a gene: 13. CDR3 size: 16 residues.

The gene calls are TRBV15 and TRBJ1-4; 9 bases match TRBD1. In germline, CDR1 is LNHNV, CDR2 YYDKDF (reference sequence). The CDR3 is 19 residues long. The trim removed 0 bases at V and 0 bases at J, leaving 8 bases unmatched. CDR3 sequence: CATSRDPQGAVATNEKLFF. The DNA of the CDR3 is TGTGCCACCAGCAGAGATCCACAGGGGGCTGTTGCAACTAATGAAAAACTGTTTTTT.

This chain uses TRBV7-2 with TRBJ2-1; TRBD1 aligns across 11 bases. Losses at the gene ends were 5 bases for V and 9 bases for J; bases not matched to a gene: 9. CDR1 SGHTA and CDR2 FQGNSA come from the germline V gene. The CDR3 is 15 amino acids. The CDR3 is CASSIAPGQGGEQFF. The DNA for the CDR3 is TGTGCCAGCAGCATCGCTCCGGGACAGGGGGGTGAGCAGTTCTTC.

V is TRBV7-9 and J is TRBJ1-4; 9 bases map to TRBD1. V was clipped by 2 bases and J by 5 bases; unmatched bases: 3. The germline V gene has CDR1 SEHNR and CDR2 FQNEAQ (reference sequence). The length of the CDR3 is 15 residues. This chain's CDR3 is CASSLFGTGNEKLFF. CDR3 in DNA: TGTGCCAGCAGCTTATTCGGGACAGGGAATGAAAAACTGTTTTTT.

The rearrangement uses TRBV9 and TRBJ1-3; unclear D gene. This CDR3 has 15 amino acids. Trimming cost V 0 bases and J 0 bases, with 7 bases left between them. Germline-derived CDR1 and CDR2 are SGDLS and YYNGEE. CDR3 sequence: CASSVGGHSGNTIYF. The CDR3 DNA sequence: TGTGCCAGCAGCGTAGGAGGTCACTCTGGAAACACCATATATTTT.

CDR3 protein: CASSSAGAARGTEAFF. The CDR3 region has the DNA TGTGCCAGTAGTTCGGCAGGGGCGGCCCGAGGGACTGAAGCTTTCTTT. This chain joins TRBV19 and TRBJ1-1; TRBD1 might be the D (6 bases). With 5 bases removed from V and 5 bases from J, the gap between germline ends came to 21 bases. The CDR3 loop spans 16 amino acids. Germline V gene lookup returns CDR1 LNHDA and CDR2 SQIVND (reference sequence).

The chain is built from TRBV27 and TRBJ1-5, with a possible D match to TRBD1 (6 bases). This CDR3 is 15 amino acids long. The germline V gene encodes CDR1 MNHEY and CDR2 SMNVEV (reference sequence). V dropped 6 bases and J dropped 5 bases, with 17 bases sitting between them. CDR3 coding DNA: TGTGCCAGCAGCTCACTCAGGGGAAGAGATCAGCCCCAGCATTTT. Its translation: CASSSLRGRDQPQHF.

The V and J genes are TRBV7-6 and TRBJ2-5; unclear D gene. CDR3 size: 11 residues. The germline V gene has CDR1 SGHVS and CDR2 FNYEAQ. Trimming left V 6 bases short and J 2 bases short, with 4 bases between. CDR3: CASSPQETQYF. CDR3 bases: TGTGCCAGCAGTCCTCAAGAGACCCAGTACTTC. Combining the CDR3 with reference TRBV7-6 and TRBJ2-5 gives the whole variable domain GAGVSQSPRYKVTKRGQDVALRCDPISGHVSLYWYRQALGQGPEFLTYFNYEAQQDKSGLPNDRFSAERPEGSISTLTIQRTEQRDSAMYRCASSPQETQYFGPGTRLLVL.

V is TRBV7-6 and J is TRBJ1-3, with a possible D match to TRBD1 (5 bases). Trimming took 3 bases from V and 2 from J, leaving 8 bases between them. The germline CDR1 and CDR2 sequences are SGHVS and FNYEAQ. The CDR3 sequence is 14 residues long. The chain's CDR3 is CASSFRGAGNTIYF. DNA of the CDR3: TGTGCCAGCAGCTTCCGGGGGGCTGGAAACACCATATATTTT.

The V and J genes are TRBV5-1 and TRBJ1-1, with 7 bases aligning to TRBD1. Germline V gene sequence: CDR1 SGHRS, CDR2 YFSETQ. This CDR3 region has 14 residues. V trimming: 2 bases; J trimming: 5 bases; junction bases outside the gene matches: 6. CDR3 nucleotides: TGCGCCAGCAGCTTACACAGGGGAGATACTGAAGCTTTCTTT. This codes for CASSLHRGDTEAFF. Full variable domain (rest looked up from reference TRBV5-1 and TRBJ1-1): KAGVTQTPRYLIKTRGQQVTLSCSPISGHRSVSWYQQTPGQGLQFLFEYFSETQRNKGNFPGRFSGRQFSNSRSEMNVSTLELGDSALYLCASSLHRGDTEAFFGQGTRLTVV.

The chain has TRBV30 and TRBJ2-7, with 9 bases fitting TRBD2. The CDR3 covers 12 residues. The germline CDR1 and CDR2 sequences are GTSNPN and SVGIG (reference sequence). Written as DNA, the CDR3 is TGTGCTTGTAGCGGGGGCCTCTACGAGCAGTACTTC. Translation gives CACSGGLYEQYF.

This clone was seen only a few times. This chain links TRBV4-3 with TRBJ1-1; 7 bases are a match to TRBD1. CDR3 length: 16 residues. V dropped 0 bases and J dropped 3; count of bases not matched to a gene: 7. The germline V gene encodes CDR1 LGHNA and CDR2 YSLEER. CDR3 nucleotides: TGCGCCAGCAGCCAAGATCACAGGGGAGGTTACACTGAAGCTTTCTTT. This codes for CASSQDHRGGYTEAFF.

The DNA of the CDR3 is TGTGCCAGCAGCCCGGCCGGGACTAGGATCCACGAGCAGTACTTC. Amino acid sequence: CASSPAGTRIHEQYF. The chain uses TRBV5-4 and TRBJ2-7; 8 bases match TRBD2. The CDR3 runs 15 residues. The J segment lost 5 bases and the V segment lost 4 bases, leaving 11 bases of the junction unmatched. CDR1 is SGHNT, CDR2 YYREEE, per germline (reference sequence).

With regard to this clone: The germline gene is not matched at one end of the junction; a read error may be the cause. The rearrangement joins TRBV6-6 to TRBJ2-3; 8 bases are a match to TRBD2. Germline CDR1 MNHNY, CDR2 SVGAGI (reference sequence). CDR3 size: 15 residues. This CDR3 is CASVDGGGRTVTQYF. DNA of the CDR3: TGTGCCAGCGTGGATGGCGGGGGGCGAACAGTTACGCAGTATTTT.

The chain couples TRBV19 to TRBJ1-2; 9 bases align to TRBD1. The length of the CDR3 is 18 residues. V trimming: 6 bases; J trimming: 8 bases; junction bases outside the gene matches: 22. Germline V gene data show CDR1 as LNHDA and CDR2 as SQIVND (reference sequence). CDR3 sequence reads: CASSPNRDRDSSHKGYTF. CDR3 nucleotide sequence: TGTGCCAGTAGCCCAAACCGGGACAGGGACAGCTCGCATAAAGGCTACACCTTC.

This chain uses TRBV6-1 with TRBJ1-1, with D unclear. CDR1 MNHNS and CDR2 SASEGT come from the germline V gene. Trimming pared 4 bases from V and 2 bases from J, leaving 8 bases between. CDR3 length: 13 amino acids. The CDR3 reads CASSGLKNTEAFF. CDR3 nucleotides: TGTGCCAGCAGTGGGCTCAAAAACACTGAAGCTTTCTTT.

A word on this clone: One end of the junction does not line up with germline, which may come from a read error. V usage is TRBV6-5 and J usage is TRBJ2-1; D gene unclear. Per germline, CDR1 MNHEY and CDR2 SVGAGI. This CDR3 region has 14 residues. The CDR3 is CTSRNSFGGNEQFF. In DNA form, the CDR3 reads TGTACCAGCAGGAACAGTTTCGGTGGCAATGAGCAGTTCTTC.

The chain carries TRBV2 and TRBJ2-6; TRBD2 might be the D (6 bases). There are 11 residues in the CDR3. CDR1 is SNHLY and CDR2 is FYNNEI in the germline V gene. Trimming removed 3 bases from V and 17 bases from J, with 11 bases in between. The CDR3, as DNA: TGTGCCAGCAGTGAGAGGGGAGGTATGACTTTC. Translating gives CASSERGGMTF.

The chain's CDR3 is CASSPTSGEYNEQFF. CDR3 in DNA: TGTGCCAGCAGCCCTACTAGCGGGGAATACAATGAGCAGTTCTTC. J is TRBJ2-1 and V is TRBV7-2, with 10 bases that match TRBD2. The CDR3 loop spans 15 amino acids. Trimming took 5 bases from V and 4 from J; bases not matched to a gene: 5. Looked up from germline, CDR1 is SGHTA and CDR2 is FQGNSA.

The chain employs TRBV9 and TRBJ1-6, with TRBD1 as a possible D gene (5 bases). The V end lost 4 bases, the J end lost 7 bases, and 18 bases lay between the germline ends. The CDR3 has 16 residues. Germline V gives CDR1 SGDLS, CDR2 YYNGEE. Here the CDR3 DNA reads TGTGCCAGCAGCCTTTGGGCCGACAGTGGGAATTCACCCCTCCACTTT. Its protein product is CASSLWADSGNSPLHF.

The chain has TRBV5-1 and TRBJ1-2; unclear D gene. CDR3 size: 13 residues. The V and J ends lost 0 bases and 8 bases respectively, with 11 bases between them. CDR1 is SGHRS, CDR2 YFSETQ, per germline. Written as DNA, the CDR3 is TGCGCCAGCAGCTTGGGTGGTATAGAGGGCTACACCTTC. Its protein is CASSLGGIEGYTF.

The chain links TRBV7-2 to TRBJ1-5; 8 bases fit TRBD1. Germline lookup yields CDR1 SGHTA and CDR2 FQGNSA. Germline trimming cut 3 bases from V and 0 bases from J; bases unmatched to any gene: 7. The CDR3 runs to 17 residues. CDR3 sequence (DNA): TGTGCCAGCAGCTTGAAACAGGGGGGGATTAGCAATCAGCCCCAGCATTTT. This encodes CASSLKQGGISNQPQHF.

V and J are TRBV7-8 and TRBJ1-1, with 7 bases matching TRBD1. The J segment lost 7 bases and the V segment lost 5 bases, leaving 7 bases of the junction unmatched. Germline CDR1 is SGHVS and CDR2 is FQNEAQ. The CDR3 has 13 amino acids. DNA for the CDR3: TGTGCCAGCAGCGTTTCCGGGACAGTTGAAGCTTTCTTT. Translation: CASSVSGTVEAFF.

The chain combines TRBV5-8 with TRBJ1-1; TRBD1 is a possible D gene (6 bases). Trimming took 2 bases from V and 3 from J, leaving 8 bases between them. This CDR3 spans 13 amino acids. The germline gives CDR1 SGHTS, CDR2 YDEGEE. In nucleotides, the CDR3 is TGTGCCAGCAGCTTTACAGGGCACACTGAAGCTTTCTTT. Protein product: CASSFTGHTEAFF.

This clone was recorded a few times. The chain has TRBV7-6 and TRBJ1-3; D not resolved. The germline V gene encodes CDR1 SGHVS and CDR2 FNYEAQ. The V end lost 6 bases, the J end lost 1 base, and 7 bases lay between the germline ends. This CDR3 region has 13 residues. The CDR3: CASRRDSGNTIYF. The CDR3, as DNA: TGTGCCAGCAGGCGGGATTCTGGAAACACCATATATTTT.

The rearrangement links TRBV28 to TRBJ2-7; tentative D call: TRBD1 (8 bases). Germline CDR1 MDHEN, CDR2 SYDVKM. The CDR3 is made up of 15 amino acids. V was shortened by 6 bases and J by 0 bases, with 15 bases between the two germline ends. The CDR3 spells CASRPYRGGSYEQYF. The CDR3 nucleotides are TGTGCCAGCAGGCCCTACAGGGGGGGCTCCTACGAGCAGTACTTC.

V is TRBV5-1 and J is TRBJ2-3; a possible D gene is TRBD2 (5 bases). This CDR3 has 16 residues. Trimming stripped 1 base from V and 5 bases from J, with 17 bases between. Germline loops: CDR1 SGHRS, CDR2 YFSETQ. The CDR3 region has the DNA TGCGCCAGCAGCTTGCGATCGGCGGGTGCTCAAGATACGCAGTATTTT. Translation: CASSLRSAGAQDTQYF.